This T cell receptor beta chain stems from a study of cytomegalovirus exposure and HLA in healthy donors. From germline, CDR1 is MNHEY and CDR2 SMNVEV (reference sequence). The CDR3 is made up of 15 amino acids. The V end was cut by 3 bases, the J end by 0 bases, with 10 bases between. Study results and limitations: Overall, approximately 150 TCR beta chains were annotated as cytomegalovirus-associated.

This clone is categorized as medium-sized. Its specificity is unknown. The donors, nominally healthy at sampling, likely had unrecorded immune exposures. 60 Vbeta and 13 Jbeta primers were used in PCR. Only in-frame clones appear in the TCRdb table, and some are missing; sequencing was by immunoSEQ multiplex PCR. The table has 120,000 or so clones, under 80% seen once. Sequenced sample: PBMCs. The rearrangement joins TRBV27 to TRBJ2-3; TRBD1 might be the D (5 bases). This clonotype was sampled from a man between 40 and 49 years old in good health and CMV-seropositive. The CDR3 here is CASSFTGRSTDTQYF. The DNA of the CDR3 is TGTGCCAGCAGTTTTACAGGACGAAGCACAGATACGCAGTATTTT.